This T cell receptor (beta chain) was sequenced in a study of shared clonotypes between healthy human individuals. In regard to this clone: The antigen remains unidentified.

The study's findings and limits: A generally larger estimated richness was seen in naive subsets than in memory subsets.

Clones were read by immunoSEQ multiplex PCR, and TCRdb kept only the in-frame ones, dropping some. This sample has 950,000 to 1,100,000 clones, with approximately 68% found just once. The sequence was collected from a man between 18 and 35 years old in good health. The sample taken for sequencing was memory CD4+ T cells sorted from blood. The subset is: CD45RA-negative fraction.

CDR3 residues: CASSVGPEGGYTF. CDR3 sequence (DNA): TGCGCCAGCAGTGTGGGACCAGAGGGTGGCTACACCTTC. The V call is TRBV10-2, the J call TRBJ1-2; possibly TRBD1 for D (5 bases). Trimming removed 4 bases from V and 7 bases from J, with 13 bases in between. The CDR3 spans 13 residues. Germline V CDR1 and CDR2: WSHSY, SAAADI.